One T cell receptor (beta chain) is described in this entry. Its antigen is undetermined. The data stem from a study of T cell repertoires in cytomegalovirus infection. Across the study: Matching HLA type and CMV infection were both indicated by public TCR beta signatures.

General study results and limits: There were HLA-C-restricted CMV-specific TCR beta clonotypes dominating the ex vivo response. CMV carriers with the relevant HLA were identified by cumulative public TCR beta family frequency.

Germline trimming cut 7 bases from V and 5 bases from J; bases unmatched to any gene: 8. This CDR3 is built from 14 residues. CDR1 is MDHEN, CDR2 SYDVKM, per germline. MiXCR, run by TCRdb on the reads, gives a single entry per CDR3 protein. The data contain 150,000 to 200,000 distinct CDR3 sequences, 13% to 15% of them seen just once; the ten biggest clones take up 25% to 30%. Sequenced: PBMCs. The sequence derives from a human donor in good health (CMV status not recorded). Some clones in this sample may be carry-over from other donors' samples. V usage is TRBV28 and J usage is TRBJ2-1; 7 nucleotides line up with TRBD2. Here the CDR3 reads CASNFFGGNNEQFF. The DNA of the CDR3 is TGTGCCAGCAACTTTTTCGGGGGGAACAATGAGCAGTTCTTC.